These T cell receptor beta chains were read from a single sample in a study of blood T cell repertoires in COVID-19. Some clones are missing from TCRdb's copy, which holds only in-frame ones; the method was immunoSEQ multiplex PCR. The repertoire consists of around 200,000 clones, with 87% occurring once and the leading ten covering around 0.88%. The sequencing sample was made of peripheral blood. The receptors stem from a woman aged 18 to 35 who had recovered from COVID-19. Each CDR3 is given with its conserved first and last residue. The order of the fields is D gene, J gene, CDR3 length, clone size, V gene, CDR3 DNA, CDR3 protein. D genes are given only for firm matches. Expanded clones get a size class; other rows say once, few or many, or leave the size out.

>NA|TRBJ1-2|13|once|TRBV6-5
TGTGCCAGCACCGCGAGGGAGGCCTATGGCTACACCTTC
CASTAREAYGYTF
>NA|TRBJ2-7|14|once|TRBV7-2
TGTGCCAGCAGCTTCGGGACTTCTGTTTACGAGCAGTACTTC
CASSFGTSVYEQYF
>NA|TRBJ2-3|14|NA|TRBV14
TGTGCCAGCAGCTCGCACTACCCCGTGAATACGCAGTATTTT
CASSSHYPVNTQYF
>TRBD2|TRBJ2-3|15|NA|TRBV7-6
TGTGCCAGCAGCTTACAAGCGGGGTGGACAGATACGCAGTATTTT
CASSLQAGWTDTQYF
>NA|TRBJ2-5|15|NA|TRBV7-8
TGTGCCAGCAGCTTATCGCGCCTAATACGAGAGACCCAGTACTTC
CASSLSRLIRETQYF
>NA|TRBJ1-4|13|NA|TRBV5-5
TGTGCCAGCAGCTTGCAGACTTATGAAAAACTGTTTTTT
CASSLQTYEKLFF
>NA|TRBJ2-1|15|NA|TRBV6-4
TGTGCCAGCAGTGTAGGAACAGGGACCTACAATGAGCAGTTCTTC
CASSVGTGTYNEQFF
>NA|TRBJ2-3|14|NA|TRBV7-3
TGTGCCAGCAGCGAACGGGCTAGCGCAGATACGCAGTATTTT
CASSERASADTQYF
>NA|TRBJ1-1|15|NA|TRBV5-1
TGCGCCAGCAGCTTGGGGGGAGGACTGAACACTGAAGCTTTCTTT
CASSLGGGLNTEAFF
>TRBD1|TRBJ1-2|14|NA|TRBV6-5
TGTGCCAGCAGCCGCCGCCAGGGGGCGCCTGGCTACACCTTC
CASSRRQGAPGYTF
>NA|TRBJ1-2|13|NA|TRBV5-8
TGTGCCAGCAGCCGCCAGGATAACTATGGCTACACCTTC
CASSRQDNYGYTF
>NA|TRBJ2-6|14|NA|TRBV4-3
TGCGCCAGCAGCCAGAGCTCTGGGGCCAACGTCCTGACTTTC
CASSQSSGANVLTF
>NA|TRBJ1-1|12|NA|TRBV19
TGTGCCAGTAGTATCGGGATCACTGAAGCTTTCTTT
CASSIGITEAFF
>NA|TRBJ1-4|13|NA|TRBV7-9
TGTGCCAGCAGCTTTCTCGGGGGGGAAAAACTGTTTTTT
CASSFLGGEKLFF
>TRBD2|TRBJ2-2|15|NA|TRBV18
TGTGCCAGCTCTCTGACTAGCGGGACGGCCGGGGAGCTGTTTTTT
CASSLTSGTAGELFF
>TRBD2|TRBJ2-5|15|few|TRBV3-1/TRBV3-2
TGTGCCAGCAGCCAAGATCCAGCGGGGGGTCAGACCCAGTACTTC
CASSQDPAGGQTQYF
>NA|TRBJ2-7|16|NA|TRBV19
TGTGCCAGTAGTATAGGTTCGCCGAGAAACTATAACGAGCAGTACTTC
CASSIGSPRNYNEQYF
>TRBD1|TRBJ1-1|16|NA|TRBV5-4
TGTGCCAGCAGCTTTAACCATGGACAGGGGAACACTGAAGCTTTCTTT
CASSFNHGQGNTEAFF
>NA|TRBJ2-7|13|NA|TRBV3-1/TRBV3-2
TGTGCCAGCAGCCAAGACAGCTCCTACGAGCAGTACTTC
CASSQDSSYEQYF
>NA|TRBJ1-5|16|NA|TRBV19
TGTGCCAGTAGTATAGAGCGGGGAAGGATCACTCAGCCCCAGCATTTT
CASSIERGRITQPQHF
>NA|TRBJ2-7|15|once|TRBV5-6
TGTGCCAGCAGCTCCCTGAAGACAGTCACCTACGAGCAGTACTTC
CASSSLKTVTYEQYF
>NA|TRBJ2-1|15|once|TRBV19
TGTGCCAGTAGTATGGGGGGTAGCTCCTACAATGAGCAGTTCTTC
CASSMGGSSYNEQFF
>TRBD2|TRBJ2-4|20|once|TRBV3-1/TRBV3-2
TGTGCCAGCAGCCACCCCTGGACTAGCGGGAGATTTGGGTGGGAAAACATTCAGTACTTC
CASSHPWTSGRFGWENIQYF
>TRBD2|TRBJ2-3|17|NA|TRBV27
TGTGCCAGCAGGGCAGAGGTTTGGAGCGGGGGCACAGATACGCAGTATTTT
CASRAEVWSGGTDTQYF
>NA|TRBJ1-1|14|NA|TRBV27
TGTGCCAGCAGTTGGTCTCGGGGGAACACTGAAGCTTTCTTT
CASSWSRGNTEAFF
>NA|TRBJ1-6|16|NA|TRBV27
TGTGCCAGCAGTCCCGGTCTCCAGGGTGCGAATTCACCCCTCCACTTT
CASSPGLQGANSPLHF
>TRBD2|TRBJ2-5|14|NA|TRBV7-9
TGTGCCAGCAGCTTAAATGCGGGAGAAGAGACCCAGTACTTC
CASSLNAGEETQYF
>NA|TRBJ1-2|13|NA|TRBV5-4
TGTGCCAGCAGCTTGCAAAGGGGGAGTGGCTACACCTTC
CASSLQRGSGYTF
>NA|TRBJ1-2|15|NA|TRBV7-9
TGTGCCAGCAGCTTAGATGGGGGAGGCGGCTATGGCTACACCTTC
CASSLDGGGGYGYTF
>NA|TRBJ1-1|16|NA|TRBV7-2
TGTGCCAGCAGCTCCCCGGACAGCGACATGAACACTGAAGCTTTCTTT
CASSSPDSDMNTEAFF
>NA|TRBJ1-5|14|NA|TRBV10-3
TGTGCCATCAGCCCTCAGGGGTGGGATCAGCCCCAGCATTTT
CAISPQGWDQPQHF
>NA|TRBJ1-5|13|once|TRBV7-2
TGTGCCAGCAGCTTAGAGAGGCCTCAGCCCCAGCATTTT
CASSLERPQPQHF
>TRBD2|TRBJ2-1|16|NA|TRBV4-3
TGCGCCAGCAGCCAGGATAGGACTAGCGGGGGCTATGAGCAGTTCTTC
CASSQDRTSGGYEQFF
>TRBD1|TRBJ2-3|16|NA|TRBV24-1
TGTGCCACCAGTGTTGTAACGCAGGGGGAAACAGATACGCAGTATTTT
CATSVVTQGETDTQYF
>NA|TRBJ2-2|14|NA|TRBV7-9
TGTGCCAGCAGCTTTTTACAGGGATTCGGGGAGCTGTTTTTT
CASSFLQGFGELFF
>NA|TRBJ2-7|13|NA|TRBV27
TGTGCCAGCAGTTTATCAACAACCCACGAGCAGTACTTC
CASSLSTTHEQYF
>NA|TRBJ1-1|12|NA|TRBV9
TGTGCCAGCAGCGTAGGGGGAGGGGAAGCTTTCTTT
CASSVGGGEAFF
>NA|TRBJ1-3|15|NA|TRBV6-6
TGTGCCAGCAGTAATGACAGAGACTCTGGAAACACCATATATTTT
CASSNDRDSGNTIYF
>NA|TRBJ1-2|14|NA|TRBV6-2/TRBV6-3
TGTGCCAGCAGTTACGAGGCGGGAAACTATGGCTACACCTTC
CASSYEAGNYGYTF
>NA|TRBJ1-1|12|NA|TRBV7-9
TGTGCCAGCTCCCGGGGGAGAACTGAAGCTTTCTTT
CASSRGRTEAFF
>NA|TRBJ1-1|14|NA|TRBV2
TGTGCCAGCAGTGACGGAGGGGTTAGGACTGAAGCTTTCTTT
CASSDGGVRTEAFF
>NA|TRBJ1-1|8|NA|TRBV20-1
TGCAGTGCGGGGCGGGCTTTCTTT
CSAGRAFF
>TRBD1|TRBJ1-3|14|once|TRBV7-2
TGTGCCAGCAGCTTGACAGGGGATGGGGACACCATATATTTT
CASSLTGDGDTIYF
>NA|TRBJ2-4|14|NA|TRBV9
TGTGCCAGCAGCGTGGGGGGGCGAGAAAACATTCAGTACTTC
CASSVGGRENIQYF
>NA|TRBJ1-4|14|NA|TRBV10-3
TGTGCCATCAGTGACCGACAGATAAATGAAAAACTGTTTTTT
CAISDRQINEKLFF
>NA|TRBJ1-1|13|NA|TRBV6-5
TGTGCCAGCACCCTTCAAGGGGCCGGTGAAGCTTTCTTT
CASTLQGAGEAFF
>TRBD2|TRBJ2-7|19|NA|TRBV11-2
TGTGCCAGCAGCCTGGGGACTAGCGGGGGAGGACTGAGCTCCTACGAGCAGTACTTC
CASSLGTSGGGLSSYEQYF
>TRBD1|TRBJ2-5|16|NA|TRBV27
TGTGCCAGCAGCTCCCCCAGGGGGCGCTTGGGAGAGACCCAGTACTTC
CASSSPRGRLGETQYF
>NA|TRBJ1-6|15|NA|TRBV7-3
TGTGCCAGCAGCCTCCACGGACAGAGCGGTTCACCCCTCCACTTT
CASSLHGQSGSPLHF
>NA|TRBJ2-1|12|NA|TRBV11-3
TGTGCCAGCAGCTTGACTCACAATGAGCAGTTCTTC
CASSLTHNEQFF
>NA|TRBJ2-3|14|NA|TRBV19
TGTGCCAGTAGTATCTCCGGGAGCTATGATACGCAGTATTTT
CASSISGSYDTQYF
>NA|TRBJ2-4|16|NA|TRBV19
TGTGCCAGTAGTATAGGCGGAGGATTAGCCAAAAACATTCAGTACTTC
CASSIGGGLAKNIQYF
>TRBD1|TRBJ2-7|15|NA|TRBV27
TGTGCCAGCCGAATTATAGGGGGCGATTCCTACGAGCAGTACTTC
CASRIIGGDSYEQYF
>TRBD1|TRBJ1-2|15|once|TRBV27
TGTGCCAGCAGTCTAAGGCCCGGCAGGGGGGAGGGCTACACCTTC
CASSLRPGRGEGYTF
>TRBD1|TRBJ1-3|16|NA|TRBV4-1
TGCGCCAGCAGCCAAGTAGAGGGGGCGACTGGAAACACCATATATTTT
CASSQVEGATGNTIYF
>NA|TRBJ2-2|12|NA|TRBV19
TGTGCCAGTAGTATACCGGTCGGGGAGCTGTTTTTT
CASSIPVGELFF
>TRBD1|TRBJ1-3|15|NA|TRBV7-2
TGTGCCAGCAGCCTACAGGGGGCCCCTCGGAACACCATATATTTT
CASSLQGAPRNTIYF
>NA|TRBJ2-1|12|few|TRBV12-3/TRBV12-4
TGTGCCAGCAGTGAGAACTACAATGAGCAGTTCTTC
CASSENYNEQFF
>TRBD2|TRBJ2-5|15|NA|TRBV5-4
TGTGCCAGCAGCTTGACTAGCGGGGGCCAAGAGACCCAGTACTTC
CASSLTSGGQETQYF
>TRBD2|TRBJ2-2|15|few|TRBV27
TGTGCCAGCACCACAACTAGCGTCGACACCGGGGAGCTGTTTTTT
CASTTTSVDTGELFF